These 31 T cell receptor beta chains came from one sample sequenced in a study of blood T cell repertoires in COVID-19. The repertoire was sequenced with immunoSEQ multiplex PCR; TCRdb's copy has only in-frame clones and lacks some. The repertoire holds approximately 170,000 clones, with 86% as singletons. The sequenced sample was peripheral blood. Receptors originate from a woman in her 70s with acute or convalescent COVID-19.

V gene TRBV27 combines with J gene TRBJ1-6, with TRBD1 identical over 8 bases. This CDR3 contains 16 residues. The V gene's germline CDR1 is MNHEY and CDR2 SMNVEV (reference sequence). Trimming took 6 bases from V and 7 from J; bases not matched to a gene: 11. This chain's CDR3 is CASRQGGGHGNSPLHF. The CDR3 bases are TGTGCCAGCAGACAGGGGGGAGGGCATGGCAATTCACCCCTCCACTTT.

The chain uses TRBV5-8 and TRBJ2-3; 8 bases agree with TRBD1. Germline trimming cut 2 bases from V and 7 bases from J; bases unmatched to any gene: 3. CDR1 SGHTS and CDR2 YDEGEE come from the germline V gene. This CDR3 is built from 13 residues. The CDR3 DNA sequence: TGTGCCAGCAGCTTCGGACAGGGATATACGCAGTATTTT. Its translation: CASSFGQGYTQYF. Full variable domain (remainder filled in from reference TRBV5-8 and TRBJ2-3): EAGVTQSPTHLIKTRGQQATLRCSPISGHTSVYWYQQALGLGLQFLLWYDEGEERNRGNFPPRFSGRQFPNYSSELNVNALELEDSALYLCASSFGQGYTQYFGPGTRLTVL.

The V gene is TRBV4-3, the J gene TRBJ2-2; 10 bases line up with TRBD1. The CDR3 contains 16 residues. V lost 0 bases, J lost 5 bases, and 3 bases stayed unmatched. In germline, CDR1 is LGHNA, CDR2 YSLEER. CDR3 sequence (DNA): TGCGCCAGCAGCCAAGAGGGACAGGGGTTGACCGGGGAGCTGTTTTTT. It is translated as CASSQEGQGLTGELFF.

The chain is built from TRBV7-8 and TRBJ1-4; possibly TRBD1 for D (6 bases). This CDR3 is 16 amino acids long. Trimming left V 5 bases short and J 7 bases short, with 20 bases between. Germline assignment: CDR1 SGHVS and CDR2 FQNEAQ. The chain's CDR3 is CASSPETGRATEKLFF. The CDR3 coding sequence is TGTGCCAGCAGCCCAGAAACAGGGAGAGCGACTGAAAAACTGTTTTTT.

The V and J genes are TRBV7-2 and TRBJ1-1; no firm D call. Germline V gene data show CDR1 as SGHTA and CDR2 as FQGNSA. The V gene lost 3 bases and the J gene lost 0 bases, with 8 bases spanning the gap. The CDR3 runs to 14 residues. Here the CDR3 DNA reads TGTGCCAGCAGCTTCAAATCCATGAACACTGAAGCTTTCTTT. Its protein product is CASSFKSMNTEAFF.

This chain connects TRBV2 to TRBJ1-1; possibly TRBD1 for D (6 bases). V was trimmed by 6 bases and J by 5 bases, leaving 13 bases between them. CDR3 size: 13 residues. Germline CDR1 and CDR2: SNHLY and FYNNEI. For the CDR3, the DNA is TGTGCCAGCAGGCTACAGGGAACTACTGAAGCTTTCTTT. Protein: CASRLQGTTEAFF. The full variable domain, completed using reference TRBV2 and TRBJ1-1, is EPEVTQTPSHQVTQMGQEVILRCVPISNHLYFYWYRQILGQKVEFLVSFYNNEISEKSEIFDDQFSVERPDGSNFTLKIRSTKLEDSAMYFCASRLQGTTEAFFGQGTRLTVV.

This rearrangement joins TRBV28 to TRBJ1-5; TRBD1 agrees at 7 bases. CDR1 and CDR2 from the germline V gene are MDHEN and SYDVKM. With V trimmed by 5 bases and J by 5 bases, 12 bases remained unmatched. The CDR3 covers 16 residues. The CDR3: CASSLTQGTAHQPQHF. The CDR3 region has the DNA TGTGCCAGCAGTCTGACACAGGGGACAGCCCATCAGCCCCAGCATTTT.

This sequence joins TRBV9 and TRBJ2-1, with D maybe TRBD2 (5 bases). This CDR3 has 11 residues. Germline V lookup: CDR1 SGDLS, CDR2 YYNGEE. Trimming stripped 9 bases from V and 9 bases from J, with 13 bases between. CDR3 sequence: CANGWGVEQFF. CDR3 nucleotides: TGTGCCAACGGTTGGGGAGTTGAGCAGTTCTTC.

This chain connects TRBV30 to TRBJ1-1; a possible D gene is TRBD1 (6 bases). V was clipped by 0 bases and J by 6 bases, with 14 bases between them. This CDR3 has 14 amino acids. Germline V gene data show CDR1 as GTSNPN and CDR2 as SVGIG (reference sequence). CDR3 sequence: CAWSVRRQAPEAFF. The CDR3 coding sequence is TGTGCCTGGAGTGTACGGAGACAGGCCCCTGAAGCTTTCTTT.

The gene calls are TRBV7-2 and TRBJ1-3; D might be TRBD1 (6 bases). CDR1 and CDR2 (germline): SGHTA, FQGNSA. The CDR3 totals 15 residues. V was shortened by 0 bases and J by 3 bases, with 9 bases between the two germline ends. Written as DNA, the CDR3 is TGTGCCAGCAGCTTAGCCAGGGGCGGTGGAAACACCATATATTTT. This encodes CASSLARGGGNTIYF.

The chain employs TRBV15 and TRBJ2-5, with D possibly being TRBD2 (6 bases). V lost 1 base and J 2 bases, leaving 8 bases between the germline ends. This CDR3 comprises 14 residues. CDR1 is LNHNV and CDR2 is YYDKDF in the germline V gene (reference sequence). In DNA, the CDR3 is TGTGCCACCAGCAGAGGCGGGGTTCAAGAGACCCAGTACTTC. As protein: CATSRGGVQETQYF.

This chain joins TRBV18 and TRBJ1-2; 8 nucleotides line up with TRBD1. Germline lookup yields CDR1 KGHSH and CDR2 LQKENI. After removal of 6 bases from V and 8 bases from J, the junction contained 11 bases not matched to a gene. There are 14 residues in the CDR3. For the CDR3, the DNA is TGTGCCAGCTCCATCCAAACAGGGGGAGACGGCTACACCTTC. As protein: CASSIQTGGDGYTF.

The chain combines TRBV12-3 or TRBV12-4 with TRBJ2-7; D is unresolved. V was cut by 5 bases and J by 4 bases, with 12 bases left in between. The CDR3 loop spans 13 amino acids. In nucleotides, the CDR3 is TGTGCCAGCAGTCAACAACAAACATACGAGCAGTACTTC. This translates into CASSQQQTYEQYF.

Written as DNA, the CDR3 is TGTGCCAGCAGCCAGACAGGGGGCGCTTACAATGAGCAGTTCTTC. Its protein product is CASSQTGGAYNEQFF. V is TRBV11-3 and J is TRBJ2-1; 10 bases map to TRBD1. The CDR3 is made up of 15 amino acids. After removal of 5 bases from V and 4 bases from J, the junction contained 5 bases not matched to a gene. Germline CDR1 is SGHNT and CDR2 is YENEEA.

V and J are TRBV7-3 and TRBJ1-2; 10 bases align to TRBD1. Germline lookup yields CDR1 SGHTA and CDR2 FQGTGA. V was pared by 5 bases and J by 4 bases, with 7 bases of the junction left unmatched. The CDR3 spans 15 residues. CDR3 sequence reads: CASSVTGGAGYGYTF. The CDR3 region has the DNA TGTGCCAGCAGCGTGACAGGGGGCGCCGGCTATGGCTACACCTTC.

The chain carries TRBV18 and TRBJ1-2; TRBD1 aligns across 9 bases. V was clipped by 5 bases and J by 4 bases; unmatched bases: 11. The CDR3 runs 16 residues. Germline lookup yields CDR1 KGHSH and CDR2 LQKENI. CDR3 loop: CASSTGTGPLGYGYTF. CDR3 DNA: TGTGCCAGCTCAACCGGGACAGGGCCTTTGGGCTATGGCTACACCTTC.

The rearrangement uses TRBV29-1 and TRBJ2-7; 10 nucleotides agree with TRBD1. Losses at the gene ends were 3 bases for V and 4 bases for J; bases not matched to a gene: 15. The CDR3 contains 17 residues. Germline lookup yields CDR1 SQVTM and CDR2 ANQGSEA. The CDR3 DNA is TGCAGCGTTGAGGTGGGGGGCGGGACAGGGGTTAGTTACGAGCAGTACTTC. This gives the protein CSVEVGGGTGVSYEQYF.

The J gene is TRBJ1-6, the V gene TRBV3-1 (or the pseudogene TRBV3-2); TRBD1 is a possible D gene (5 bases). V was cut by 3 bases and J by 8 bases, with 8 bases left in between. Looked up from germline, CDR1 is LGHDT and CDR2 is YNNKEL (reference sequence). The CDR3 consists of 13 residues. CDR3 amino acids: CASSQTRDSPLHF. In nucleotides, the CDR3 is TGTGCCAGCAGCCAGACCAGGGATTCACCCCTCCACTTT.

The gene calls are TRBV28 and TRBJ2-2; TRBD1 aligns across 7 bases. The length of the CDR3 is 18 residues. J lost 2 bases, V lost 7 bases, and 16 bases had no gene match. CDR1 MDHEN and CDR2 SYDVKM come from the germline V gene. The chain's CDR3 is CASTTIRTGLSNTGELFF. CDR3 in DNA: TGTGCCAGCACAACAATAAGGACAGGTCTAAGCAACACCGGGGAGCTGTTTTTT. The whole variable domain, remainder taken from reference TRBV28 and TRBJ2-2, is DVKVTQSSRYLVKRTGEKVFLECVQDMDHENMFWYRQDPGLGLRLIYFSYDVKMKEKGDIPEGYSVSREKKERFSLILESASTNQTSMYLCASTTIRTGLSNTGELFFGEGSRLTVL.

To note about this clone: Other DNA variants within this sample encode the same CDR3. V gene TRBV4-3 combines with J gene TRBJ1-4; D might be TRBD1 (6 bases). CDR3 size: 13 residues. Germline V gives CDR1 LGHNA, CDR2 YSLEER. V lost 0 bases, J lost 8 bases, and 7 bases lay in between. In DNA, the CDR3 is TGCGCCAGCAGCCAAGACAGGGGAGAAAAACTGTTTTTT. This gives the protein CASSQDRGEKLFF.

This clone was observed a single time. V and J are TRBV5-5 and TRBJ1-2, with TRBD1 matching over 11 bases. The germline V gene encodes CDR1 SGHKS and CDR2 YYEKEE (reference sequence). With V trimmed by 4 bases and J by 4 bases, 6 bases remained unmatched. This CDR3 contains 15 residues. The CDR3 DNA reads TGTGCCAGCAGCCATTCGGGACAGGGGGGCTATGGCTACACCTTC. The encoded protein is CASSHSGQGGYGYTF.

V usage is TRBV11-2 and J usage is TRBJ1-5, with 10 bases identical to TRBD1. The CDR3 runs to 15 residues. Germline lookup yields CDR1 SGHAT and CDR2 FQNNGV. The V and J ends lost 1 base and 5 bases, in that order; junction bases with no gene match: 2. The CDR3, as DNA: TGTGCCAGCAGCTTAGGTGGACAGGGGGATCAGCCCCAGCATTTT. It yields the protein CASSLGGQGDQPQHF.

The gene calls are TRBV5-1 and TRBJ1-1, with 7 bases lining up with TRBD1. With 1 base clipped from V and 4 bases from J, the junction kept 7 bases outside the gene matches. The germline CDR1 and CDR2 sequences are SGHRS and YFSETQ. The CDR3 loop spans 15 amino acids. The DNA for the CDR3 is TGCGCCAGCAGCTTGTCGAGCCAGGGGGGCACTGAAGCTTTCTTT. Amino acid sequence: CASSLSSQGGTEAFF.

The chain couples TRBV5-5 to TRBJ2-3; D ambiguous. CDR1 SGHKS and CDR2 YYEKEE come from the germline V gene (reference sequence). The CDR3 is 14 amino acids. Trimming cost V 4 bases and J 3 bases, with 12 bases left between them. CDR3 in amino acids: CASSPGAKTDTQYF. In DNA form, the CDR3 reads TGTGCCAGCAGCCCCGGAGCTAAAACAGATACGCAGTATTTT. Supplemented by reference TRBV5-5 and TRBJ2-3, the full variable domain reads DAGVTQSPTHLIKTRGQQVTLRCSPISGHKSVSWYQQVLGQGPQFIFQYYEKEERGRGNFPDRFSARQFPNYSSELNVNALLLGDSALYLCASSPGAKTDTQYFGPGTRLTVL.

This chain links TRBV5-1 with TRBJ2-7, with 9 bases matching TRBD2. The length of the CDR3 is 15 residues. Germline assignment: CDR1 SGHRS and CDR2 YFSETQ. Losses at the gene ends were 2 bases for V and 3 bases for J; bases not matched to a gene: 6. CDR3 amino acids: CASSFSGRRNYEQYF. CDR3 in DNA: TGCGCCAGCAGCTTTAGCGGGAGACGGAACTACGAGCAGTACTTC.

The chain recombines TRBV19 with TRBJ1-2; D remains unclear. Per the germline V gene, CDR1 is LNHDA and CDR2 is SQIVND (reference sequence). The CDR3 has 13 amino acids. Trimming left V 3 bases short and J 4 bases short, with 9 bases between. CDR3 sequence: CASSIDGRYGYTF. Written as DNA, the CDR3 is TGTGCCAGTAGTATTGATGGGCGCTATGGCTACACCTTC.

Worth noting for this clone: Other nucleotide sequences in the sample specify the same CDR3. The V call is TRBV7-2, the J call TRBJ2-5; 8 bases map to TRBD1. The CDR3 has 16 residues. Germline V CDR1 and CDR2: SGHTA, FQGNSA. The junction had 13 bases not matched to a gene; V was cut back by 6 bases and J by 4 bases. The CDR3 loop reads CASSPLGQGSGETQYF. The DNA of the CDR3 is TGTGCCAGCAGTCCTCTCGGACAGGGTTCAGGAGAGACCCAGTACTTC.

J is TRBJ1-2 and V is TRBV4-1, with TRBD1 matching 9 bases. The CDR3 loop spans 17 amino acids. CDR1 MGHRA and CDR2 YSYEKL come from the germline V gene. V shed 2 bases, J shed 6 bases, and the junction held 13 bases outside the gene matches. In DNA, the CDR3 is TGCGCCAGCAGCCAATCATCTCCGGGACAGGGATTGGATGGCTACACCTTC. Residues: CASSQSSPGQGLDGYTF.

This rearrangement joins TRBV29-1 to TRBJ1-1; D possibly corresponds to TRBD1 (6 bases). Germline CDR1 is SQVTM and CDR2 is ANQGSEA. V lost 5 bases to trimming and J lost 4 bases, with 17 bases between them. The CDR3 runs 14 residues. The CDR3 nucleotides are TGCAGCGTTAAAACAGGGTCCTTAGGCACTGAAGCTTTCTTT. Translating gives CSVKTGSLGTEAFF.

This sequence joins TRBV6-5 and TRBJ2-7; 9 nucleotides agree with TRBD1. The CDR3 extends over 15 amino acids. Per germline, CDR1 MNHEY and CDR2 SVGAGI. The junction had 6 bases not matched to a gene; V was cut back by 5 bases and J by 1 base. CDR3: CASSKDRGGSYEQYF. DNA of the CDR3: TGTGCCAGCAGTAAGGACAGGGGTGGTTCCTACGAGCAGTACTTC.

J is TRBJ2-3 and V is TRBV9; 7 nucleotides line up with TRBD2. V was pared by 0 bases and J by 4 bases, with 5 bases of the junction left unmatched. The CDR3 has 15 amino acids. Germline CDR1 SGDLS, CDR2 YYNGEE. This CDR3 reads CASSVGNSGSDTQYF. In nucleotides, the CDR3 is TGTGCCAGCAGCGTAGGCAATAGCGGGTCAGATACGCAGTATTTT.